This T cell receptor beta chain was sequenced for a study of CD8 T cells in Susac syndrome. This clonotype has just one count. CDR1 and CDR2 from the germline V gene are LNHNV and YYDKDF (reference sequence). Deletions cut 0 bases from V and 0 bases from J, with 23 bases between. The CDR3 is made up of 20 amino acids. Random hexamers were used to reverse transcribe the RNA input (0.5 to 1 ug). Coverage of TCR beta CDR3 amplification by immunoSEQ multiplex PCR extended to 54 Vbeta and 13 Jbeta. From the immunoSEQ multiplex PCR reads, TCRdb called clonotypes with MiXCR, one entry per CDR3 protein. The table has approximately 120,000 distinct CDR3 sequences, around nine tenths seen once. Controls were drawn from healthy donors and were matched for age and sex. TEMRA cells were enriched by FACS, while CD8+ and CD4+ T cells were obtained through a negative isolation that was performed magnetically.

The material sequenced was CD4+ T cells from PBMCs. The V and J genes are TRBV15 and TRBJ2-5, with D perhaps given as TRBD1 or TRBD2 (5 bases each). This receptor was taken from a human donor in good health. CDR3 sequence: CATSRDPAQGHGAYQETQYF. The CDR3 nucleotides read TGTGCCACCAGCAGAGATCCCGCCCAGGGCCACGGGGCGTACCAAGAGACCCAGTACTTC. The full variable domain, completed using reference TRBV15 and TRBJ2-5, is DAMVIQNPRYQVTQFGKPVTLSCSQTLNHNVMYWYQQKSSQAPKLLFHYYDKDFNNEADTPDNFQSRRPNTSFCFLDIRSPGLGDTAMYLCATSRDPAQGHGAYQETQYFGPGTRLLVL.